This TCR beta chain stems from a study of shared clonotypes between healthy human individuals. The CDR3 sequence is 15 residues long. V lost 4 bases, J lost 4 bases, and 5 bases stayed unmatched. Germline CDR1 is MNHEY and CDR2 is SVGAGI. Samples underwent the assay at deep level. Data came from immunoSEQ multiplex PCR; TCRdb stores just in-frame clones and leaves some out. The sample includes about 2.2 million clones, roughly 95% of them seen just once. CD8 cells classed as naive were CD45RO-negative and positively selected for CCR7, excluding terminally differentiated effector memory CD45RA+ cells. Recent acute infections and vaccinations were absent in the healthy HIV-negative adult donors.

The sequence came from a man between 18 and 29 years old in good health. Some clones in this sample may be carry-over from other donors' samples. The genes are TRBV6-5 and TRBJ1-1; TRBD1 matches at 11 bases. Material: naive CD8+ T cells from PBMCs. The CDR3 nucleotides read TGTGCCAGCAGTTTCTCGGGACAGGGGGGCACTGAAGCTTTCTTT. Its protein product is CASSFSGQGGTEAFF.